The next 14 T cell receptor beta chains were all read from a single sample in a study of T cell repertoires in ileal Crohn's disease (dated by TCRdb to 2018 to 2020). Receptor amplification or capture employed the immunoSEQ multiplex PCR assay. This immuneACCESS table, as held by TCRdb, lists in-frame sequences with V and J called but not all clones. Of the missing ones, under half trace to an unresolved V gene in checked studies; the others have no known cause. Counted in this sample were more than 15,000 clones; over 45% of them appeared once. Less than 7.5% of the sample is taken by the ten largest. Sequencing was carried out using ileal tissue. The source of these receptors is an adult with Crohn's disease.

Comments on this clone: Other nucleotide sequences from this sample produce the same CDR3. The chain joins TRBV5-1 to TRBJ2-5; D is possibly TRBD2 (5 bases). Germline V gene data show CDR1 as SGHRS and CDR2 as YFSETQ. The CDR3 extends over 13 amino acids. Trimming left V 1 base short and J 5 bases short, with 9 bases between. Written as DNA, the CDR3 is TGCGCCAGCAGCTTGTCTGGGGAGGAGACCCAGTACTTC. It is translated as CASSLSGEETQYF.

The gene calls are TRBV5-1 and TRBJ2-2; 9 nucleotides align to TRBD1. The CDR3 extends over 13 amino acids. Trimming took 2 bases from V and 9 from J; bases not matched to a gene: 2. Germline V gives CDR1 SGHRS, CDR2 YFSETQ. In DNA form, the CDR3 reads TGCGCCAGCAGCTTACAGGGGGCTCGGGAGCTGTTTTTT. Its translation is CASSLQGARELFF.

The chain recombines TRBV2 with TRBJ2-1; 10 nucleotides agree with TRBD2. V lost 5 bases, J lost 8 bases, and 15 bases stayed unmatched. Germline CDR1 reads SNHLY; CDR2 reads FYNNEI. This CDR3 has 17 residues. Here the CDR3 DNA reads TGTGCCAGCAGTACCCGACTAGCGGGTGATCGGTCTTATGAGCAGTTCTTC. It yields the protein CASSTRLAGDRSYEQFF. Filled out from reference TRBV2 and TRBJ2-1, the complete variable domain reads EPEVTQTPSHQVTQMGQEVILRCVPISNHLYFYWYRQILGQKVEFLVSFYNNEISEKSEIFDDQFSVERPDGSNFTLKIRSTKLEDSAMYFCASSTRLAGDRSYEQFFGPGTRLTVL.

This clone occurred a few times. The CDR3 nucleotides are TGTGCCAGCTCCCCGGGACAGAACACTGAAGCTTTCTTT. Protein: CASSPGQNTEAFF. The V and J genes are TRBV18 and TRBJ1-1; tentative D call: TRBD1 (6 bases). The CDR3 runs to 13 residues. V dropped 6 bases and J dropped 1 base, with 9 bases sitting between them. CDR1 and CDR2 from the germline V gene are KGHSH and LQKENI.

Points on this clone: Other DNA sequences in this sample translate to the same CDR3. The genes are TRBV28 and TRBJ1-2, with TRBD1 matching 8 bases. CDR1 is MDHEN and CDR2 is SYDVKM in the germline V gene. The V segment lost 5 bases and the J segment 8 bases; nucleotides outside the gene matches: 10. The CDR3 spans 14 residues. CDR3 sequence (DNA): TGTGCCAGCAGTCTCGGGAACAGGGGGGGCGGCTACACCTTC. This codes for CASSLGNRGGGYTF.

The chain couples TRBV10-3 to TRBJ2-5, with D perhaps matching TRBD2 (6 bases). CDR3 length: 14 residues. Germline assignment: CDR1 ENHRY and CDR2 SYGVKD. V dropped 8 bases and J dropped 2 bases, with 15 bases sitting between them. In DNA form, the CDR3 reads TGTGCCATCCCCCTGGGGGAGGCACAAGAGACCCAGTACTTC. This sequence encodes CAIPLGEAQETQYF.

V usage is TRBV15 and J usage is TRBJ1-1; 7 bases are a match to TRBD1. The V gene end was trimmed by 5 bases and the J gene end by 6 bases; junction bases not matched to a gene: 9. Per the germline V gene, CDR1 is LNHNV and CDR2 is YYDKDF (reference sequence). The CDR3 loop spans 14 amino acids. The CDR3 coding sequence is TGTGCCACCAGCGGGAGGAGGGGGCTGTCTGAAGCTTTCTTT. Translating gives CATSGRRGLSEAFF.

The chain carries TRBV6-1 and TRBJ2-2; D may be TRBD1 (6 bases). Germline V gene lookup returns CDR1 MNHNS and CDR2 SASEGT. V dropped 4 bases and J dropped 7 bases, with 13 bases sitting between them. The CDR3 spans 14 residues. The CDR3 nucleotides are TGTGCCAGCAGTGCCGGGACACCGGGCGGGGAGCTGTTTTTT. Protein product: CASSAGTPGGELFF.

A word on this clone: This sample includes further DNA sequences coding for the same CDR3. The V gene is TRBV30, the J gene TRBJ2-5; TRBD1 might be the D (6 bases). The V end was cut by 0 bases, the J end by 2 bases, with 10 bases between. CDR3 length: 14 amino acids. The germline gives CDR1 GTSNPN, CDR2 SVGIG (reference sequence). DNA for the CDR3: TGTGCCTGGAGTGTCGGCGGACAGCAAGAGACCCAGTACTTC. This encodes CAWSVGGQQETQYF. The variable domain in full, with the rest retrieved from reference TRBV30 and TRBJ2-5, is SQTIHQWPATLVQPVGSPLSLECTVEGTSNPNLYWYRQAAGRGLQLLFYSVGIGQISSEVPQNLSASRPQDRQFILSSKKLLLSDSGFYLCAWSVGGQQETQYFGPGTRLLVL.

This clone was observed a single time. The chain recombines TRBV27 with TRBJ2-7; the match to TRBD2 covers 8 bases. CDR3 length: 14 amino acids. The germline V gene encodes CDR1 MNHEY and CDR2 SMNVEV (reference sequence). V was pared by 6 bases and J by 6 bases, with 10 bases of the junction left unmatched. CDR3 coding DNA: TGTGCCAGCAGCGTCGGGAGGGCCGTTGCCGAGCAGTACTTC. Amino acid sequence: CASSVGRAVAEQYF.

This clone was recorded a few times. This chain uses TRBV6-6 with TRBJ2-5; TRBD2 agrees at 7 bases. Germline V CDR1 and CDR2: MNHNY, SVGAGI (reference sequence). CDR3 length equals 15 residues. V was clipped by 4 bases and J by 2 bases; unmatched bases: 7. The CDR3 here is CASSSQASGQETQYF. CDR3 nucleotides: TGTGCCAGCAGTTCCCAGGCTAGCGGACAAGAGACCCAGTACTTC.

The gene calls are TRBV6-1 and TRBJ1-2; no reliable D call. From germline, CDR1 is MNHNS and CDR2 SASEGT. The length of the CDR3 is 11 residues. Between the trimmed V and J ends, which lost 7 bases and 4 bases, there was a span of 7 bases. CDR3 sequence: CASKSGYGYTF. CDR3 sequence (DNA): TGTGCCAGCAAATCCGGCTATGGCTACACCTTC.

V and J are TRBV2 and TRBJ1-2; TRBD1 might be the D (6 bases). From germline, CDR1 is SNHLY and CDR2 FYNNEI. V lost 5 bases and J lost 4, with 14 bases in between. The CDR3 totals 14 residues. The CDR3 DNA sequence: TGTGCCAGCAGTCAAAGCGACAGGATCTATGGCTACACCTTC. Its protein product is CASSQSDRIYGYTF. Drawing the rest from reference TRBV2 and TRBJ1-2, the complete variable domain is EPEVTQTPSHQVTQMGQEVILRCVPISNHLYFYWYRQILGQKVEFLVSFYNNEISEKSEIFDDQFSVERPDGSNFTLKIRSTKLEDSAMYFCASSQSDRIYGYTFGSGTRLTVV.

This chain links TRBV4-1 with TRBJ1-1; D ambiguous. The ends were cut back, 0 bases at V and 7 bases at J, with 6 bases in the middle. The germline V gene encodes CDR1 MGHRA and CDR2 YSYEKL. CDR3 length: 12 residues. The CDR3: CASSQDQFEAFF. CDR3 in DNA: TGCGCCAGCAGCCAAGACCAGTTTGAAGCTTTCTTT.